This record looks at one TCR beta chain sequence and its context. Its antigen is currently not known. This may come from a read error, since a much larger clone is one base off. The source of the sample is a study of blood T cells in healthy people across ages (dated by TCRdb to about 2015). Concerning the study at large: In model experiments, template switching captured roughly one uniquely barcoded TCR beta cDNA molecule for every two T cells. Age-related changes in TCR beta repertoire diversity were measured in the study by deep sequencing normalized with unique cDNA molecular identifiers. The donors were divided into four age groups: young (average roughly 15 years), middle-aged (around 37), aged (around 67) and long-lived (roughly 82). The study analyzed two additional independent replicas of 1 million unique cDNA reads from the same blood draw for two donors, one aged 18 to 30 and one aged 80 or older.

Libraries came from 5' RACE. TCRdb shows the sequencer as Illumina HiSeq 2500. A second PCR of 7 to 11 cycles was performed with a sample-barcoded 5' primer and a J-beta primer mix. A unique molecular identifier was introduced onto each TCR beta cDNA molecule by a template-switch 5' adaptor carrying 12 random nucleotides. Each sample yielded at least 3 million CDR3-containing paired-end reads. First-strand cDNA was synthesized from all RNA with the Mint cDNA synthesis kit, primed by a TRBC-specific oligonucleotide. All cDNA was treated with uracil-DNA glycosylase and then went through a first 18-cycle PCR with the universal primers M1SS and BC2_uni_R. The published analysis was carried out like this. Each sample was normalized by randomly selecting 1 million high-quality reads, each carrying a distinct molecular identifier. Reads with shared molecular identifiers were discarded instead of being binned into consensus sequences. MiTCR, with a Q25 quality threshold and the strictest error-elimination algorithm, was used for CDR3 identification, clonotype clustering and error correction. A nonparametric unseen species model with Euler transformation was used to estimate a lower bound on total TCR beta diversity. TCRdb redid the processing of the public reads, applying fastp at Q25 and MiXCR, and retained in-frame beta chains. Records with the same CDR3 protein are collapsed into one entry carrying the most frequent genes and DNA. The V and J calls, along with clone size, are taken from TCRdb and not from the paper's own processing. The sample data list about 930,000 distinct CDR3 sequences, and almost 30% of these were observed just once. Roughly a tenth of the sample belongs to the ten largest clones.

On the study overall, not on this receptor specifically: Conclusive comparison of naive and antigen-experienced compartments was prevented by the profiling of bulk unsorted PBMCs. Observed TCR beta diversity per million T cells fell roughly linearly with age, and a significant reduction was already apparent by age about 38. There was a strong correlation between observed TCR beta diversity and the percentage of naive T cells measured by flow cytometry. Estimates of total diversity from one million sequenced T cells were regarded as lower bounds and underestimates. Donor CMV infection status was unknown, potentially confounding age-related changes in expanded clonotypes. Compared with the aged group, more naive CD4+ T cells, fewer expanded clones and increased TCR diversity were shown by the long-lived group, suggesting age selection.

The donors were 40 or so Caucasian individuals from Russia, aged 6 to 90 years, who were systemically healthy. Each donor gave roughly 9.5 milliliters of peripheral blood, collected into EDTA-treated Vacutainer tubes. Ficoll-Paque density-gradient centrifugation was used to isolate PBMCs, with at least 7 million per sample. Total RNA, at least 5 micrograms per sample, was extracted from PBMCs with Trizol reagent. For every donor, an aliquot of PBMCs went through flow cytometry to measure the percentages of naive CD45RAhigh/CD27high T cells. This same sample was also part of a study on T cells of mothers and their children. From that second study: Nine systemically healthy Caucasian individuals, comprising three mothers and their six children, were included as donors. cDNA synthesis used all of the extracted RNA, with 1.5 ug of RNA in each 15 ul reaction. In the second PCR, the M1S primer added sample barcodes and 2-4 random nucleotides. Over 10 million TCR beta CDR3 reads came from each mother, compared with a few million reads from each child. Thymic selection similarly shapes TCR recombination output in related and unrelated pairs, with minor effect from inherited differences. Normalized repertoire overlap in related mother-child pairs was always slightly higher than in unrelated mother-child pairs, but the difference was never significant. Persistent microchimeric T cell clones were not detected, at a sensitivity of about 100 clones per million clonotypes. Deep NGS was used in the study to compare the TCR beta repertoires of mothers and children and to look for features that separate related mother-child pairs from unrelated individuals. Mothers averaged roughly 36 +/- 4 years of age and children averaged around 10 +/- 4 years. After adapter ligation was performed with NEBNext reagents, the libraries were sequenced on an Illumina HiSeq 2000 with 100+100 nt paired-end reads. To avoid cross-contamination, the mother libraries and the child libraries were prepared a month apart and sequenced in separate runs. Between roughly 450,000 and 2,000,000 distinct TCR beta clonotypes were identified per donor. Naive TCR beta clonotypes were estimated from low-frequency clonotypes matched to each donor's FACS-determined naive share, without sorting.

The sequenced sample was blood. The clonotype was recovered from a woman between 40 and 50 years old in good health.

In nucleotides, the sequence is TGTGCCAGCAGCTCCCACGGGTATGAAAACCTGTTTTTT. This is translated as CASSSHGYENLFF. The chain is encoded by TRBV7-8 joined to TRBJ1-4; no D gene is confidently identified. From the germline V gene, CDR1 is SGHVS and CDR2 is FQNEAQ. The CDR3 numbers 13 residues from cysteine through phenylalanine. Only CDR3 DNA remains: 39 bases, in frame from the first base.